This passage covers 2 T cell receptor beta chains from one sample sequenced in a study of PD-L1 blockade in urothelial cancer. Method: immunoSEQ multiplex PCR; TCRdb's copy keeps in-frame clones and lacks some. The sample holds some 27,000 clones, over 75% seen once. The sequences come from PBMCs, collected around atezolizumab (anti-PD-L1) treatment. The receptors stem from a man aged 50-59 years with urothelial cancer.

The rearrangement joins TRBV5-1 to TRBJ2-5; 9 nucleotides line up with TRBD1. Trimming removed 3 bases from V and 3 bases from J; junction bases left unmatched: 3. The CDR3 runs 14 residues. Germline CDR1 and CDR2: SGHRS and YFSETQ. Here the CDR3 reads CASSSWTGEETQYF. CDR3 DNA: TGCGCCAGCAGCTCGTGGACAGGGGAAGAGACCCAGTACTTC.

This rearrangement joins TRBV27 to TRBJ1-4; 9 bases match TRBD1. CDR1 and CDR2 from the germline V gene are MNHEY and SMNVEV (reference sequence). V lost 6 bases to trimming and J lost 7 bases; unmatched junction nucleotides: 12. The CDR3 contains 16 residues. The CDR3 DNA sequence: TGTGCCAGCAGCCGAAACCCCGGGACAGGGTTTGAAAAACTGTTTTTT. Translation: CASSRNPGTGFEKLFF. The full variable domain, completed using reference TRBV27 and TRBJ1-4, is EAQVTQNPRYLITVTGKKLTVTCSQNMNHEYMSWYRQDPGLGLRQIYYSMNVEVTDKGDVPEGYKVSRKEKRNFPLILESPSPNQTSLYFCASSRNPGTGFEKLFFGSGTQLSVL.